This T cell receptor beta chain stems from a study of beta chain features in type 1 diabetes. About this clone itself: Its antigen is unidentified.

The CDR3 is 14 amino acids. Trimming removed 2 bases from V and 4 bases from J, with 11 bases in between. The germline CDR1 and CDR2 sequences are KGHSH and LQKENI. All of the isolated RNA was reverse transcribed, so expressed TCRB transcripts were sequenced. Method: immunoSEQ multiplex PCR; TCRdb's copy keeps in-frame clones and lacks some. The sample lists around 450,000 clones, 10% to 12% occurring once. Findings of the study overall: Type 1 diabetes patients showed a moderate but significant shortening of TCRB CDR3s in all four CD4+ subsets. The study notes PCR might favor shorter templates equally in patients and controls. Fewer junction insertions and more nucleotide deletions appeared in type 1 diabetes patients. Healthy donors had naive, central memory and Treg TCRB repertoires that appeared less similar than those seen among patients.

Sequencing was done on a sample of naive CD4+ T cells from blood. The chain combines TRBV18 with TRBJ1-2, with D possibly matching TRBD1 (5 bases). The sequence was collected from a woman between 18 and 29 years old in good health. The CDR3 protein is CASSPSRDSYGYTF. CDR3 DNA sequence: TGTGCCAGCTCACCAAGCAGGGACTCCTATGGCTACACCTTC.